One sample yielded the 10 T cell receptor beta chains listed below, sequenced in a study of cytomegalovirus exposure and HLA in healthy donors. Measured with immunoSEQ multiplex PCR; TCRdb has only the in-frame clones, and not every one. The sample has roughly 49,000 clones; approximately 95% are singletons. Material: PBMCs. The receptor source for this set is a woman aged 18-35 years in good health and CMV-seropositive.

This clone was seen a few times. The chain couples TRBV30 to TRBJ2-1; 7 bases map to TRBD2. Unmatched junction bases numbered 10, after V lost 0 bases and J lost 8 bases. Germline CDR1 is GTSNPN and CDR2 is SVGIG (reference sequence). The CDR3 has 15 amino acids. CDR3 sequence: CAWSVLGGRGHEQFF. The CDR3 coding sequence is TGTGCCTGGAGTGTACTGGGCGGGAGAGGCCATGAGCAGTTCTTC.

The rearrangement links TRBV5-1 to TRBJ2-3; D is perhaps TRBD1 (5 bases). Germline V gene sequence: CDR1 SGHRS, CDR2 YFSETQ. This CDR3 has 15 residues. The V gene lost 0 bases and the J gene lost 2 bases, with 10 bases spanning the gap. The CDR3 protein is CASSLEAGSTDTQYF. CDR3 DNA: TGCGCCAGCAGCTTGGAGGCAGGGTCCACAGATACGCAGTATTTT.

CDR3 DNA: TGCGCCAGCAGCCAAGGGGGGGATCCCCCAGATACGCAGTATTTT. Translated: CASSQGGDPPDTQYF. This chain links TRBV4-3 with TRBJ2-3; D might be TRBD2 (6 bases). The CDR3 runs 15 residues. In germline, CDR1 is LGHNA, CDR2 YSLEER. V lost 1 base, J lost 4 bases, and 12 bases lay in between.

The chain combines TRBV7-2 with TRBJ1-2; 9 bases line up with TRBD1. This CDR3 is built from 15 residues. Germline loops: CDR1 SGHTA, CDR2 FQGNSA. Germline trimming cut 1 base from V and 4 bases from J; bases unmatched to any gene: 4. The CDR3, as DNA: TGTGCCAGCAGCTTAGGGACAGGGGTAACCTATGGCTACACCTTC. Encoded protein: CASSLGTGVTYGYTF.

The chain carries TRBV28 and TRBJ2-1, with D possibly matching TRBD2 (6 bases). The CDR3 sequence is 16 residues long. Germline V gene sequence: CDR1 MDHEN, CDR2 SYDVKM. The ends were cut back, 8 bases at V and 7 bases at J, with 24 bases in the middle. The CDR3 loop reads CASGSSLGGAINEQFF. The CDR3 DNA reads as TGTGCCAGCGGCTCTAGCTTGGGAGGAGCCATTAATGAGCAGTTCTTC. The variable domain in full, with the rest retrieved from reference TRBV28 and TRBJ2-1, is DVKVTQSSRYLVKRTGEKVFLECVQDMDHENMFWYRQDPGLGLRLIYFSYDVKMKEKGDIPEGYSVSREKKERFSLILESASTNQTSMYLCASGSSLGGAINEQFFGPGTRLTVL.

The chain joins TRBV30 to TRBJ2-6; the match to TRBD1 covers 9 bases. Germline V gene data show CDR1 as GTSNPN and CDR2 as SVGIG (reference sequence). V lost 5 bases to trimming and J lost 5 bases; unmatched junction nucleotides: 4. The CDR3 sequence is 14 residues long. The CDR3 spells CAWATGGRANVLTF. The CDR3 nucleotides are TGTGCCTGGGCGACAGGGGGTAGGGCCAACGTCCTGACTTTC. The variable domain in full, completed from reference TRBV30 and TRBJ2-6, reads SQTIHQWPATLVQPVGSPLSLECTVEGTSNPNLYWYRQAAGRGLQLLFYSVGIGQISSEVPQNLSASRPQDRQFILSSKKLLLSDSGFYLCAWATGGRANVLTFGAGSRLTVL.

V is TRBV6-1 and J is TRBJ1-5, with 7 bases lining up with TRBD1. V was clipped by 7 bases and J by 4 bases; unmatched bases: 10. This CDR3 spans 15 amino acids. CDR1 and CDR2 (germline): MNHNS, SASEGT. The CDR3 reads CASKDEDRRNQPQHF. The CDR3 nucleotides read TGTGCCAGCAAGGACGAGGACAGGCGAAATCAGCCCCAGCATTTT.

The V and J genes are TRBV23-1 and TRBJ2-7; possibly TRBD1 for D (7 bases). TRBV23-1 is classed as an ORF, of uncertain function. Trimming removed 3 bases at V and 6 bases at J, with 18 bases between. CDR3 length equals 15 residues. DNA for the CDR3: TGCGCCAGCAGTCACTCTACCCGACAGGGAGGCGAGCAGTACTTC. Translated, it gives CASSHSTRQGGEQYF.

This chain connects TRBV29-1 to TRBJ2-7; 7 bases are a match to TRBD2. Germline lookup yields CDR1 SQVTM and CDR2 ANQGSEA. The CDR3 runs 12 residues. The V gene end was trimmed by 8 bases and the J gene end by 4 bases; junction bases not matched to a gene: 8. The CDR3 protein is CSIGTSEYEQYF. CDR3 coding DNA: TGCAGCATCGGCACTAGCGAATACGAGCAGTACTTC.

The chain recombines TRBV6-6 with TRBJ2-1; 10 nucleotides align to TRBD2. This CDR3 region has 15 residues. V lost 6 bases and J lost 7; bases outside the gene matches: 9. Germline V gene sequence: CDR1 MNHNY, CDR2 SVGAGI (reference sequence). CDR3 in DNA: TGTGCCAGCAGCCGCCTAGCGGGAGAAGGAAATGAGCAGTTCTTC. Translated, it gives CASSRLAGEGNEQFF.